The T cell receptor (beta chain) described here comes from a study of T-cell reconstitution after alpha-beta-depleted transplantation in children. Unique molecular identifiers were incorporated when the TCRbeta library was constructed. TCRdb reanalysed the PCR reads using MiXCR and keeps one entry per CDR3 protein. The sample contains 330,000 or so distinct CDR3 sequences, about a tenth of which appear only once. V lost 7 bases to trimming and J lost 2 bases, with 17 bases between them. CDR3 length: 15 amino acids. Germline CDR1 is KGHDR and CDR2 is SFDVKD. This TCR was sampled from a human donor who donated a stem cell graft to a child with acute lymphoblastic leukemia. Sequencing used PBMCs from the stem cell graft donor, obtained from the stem cell graft. The chain couples TRBV24-1 to TRBJ2-7; D may be TRBD2 (6 bases). CDR3 sequence: CATRLAAHLTYEQYF. CDR3 coding DNA: TGTGCCACCAGATTAGCGGCACACCTTACCTACGAGCAGTACTTC.